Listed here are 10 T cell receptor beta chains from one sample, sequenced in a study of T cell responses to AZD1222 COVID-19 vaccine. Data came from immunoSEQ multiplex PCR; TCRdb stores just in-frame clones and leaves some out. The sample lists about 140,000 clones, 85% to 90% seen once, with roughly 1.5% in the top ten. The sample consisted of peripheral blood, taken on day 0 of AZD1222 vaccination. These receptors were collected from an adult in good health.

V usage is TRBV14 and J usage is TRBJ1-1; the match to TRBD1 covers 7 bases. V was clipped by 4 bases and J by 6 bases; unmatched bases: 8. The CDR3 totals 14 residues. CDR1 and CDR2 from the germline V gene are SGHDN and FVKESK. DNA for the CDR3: TGTGCCAGCAGCCGACAGGGAGGATTGGCTGAAGCTTTCTTT. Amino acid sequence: CASSRQGGLAEAFF.

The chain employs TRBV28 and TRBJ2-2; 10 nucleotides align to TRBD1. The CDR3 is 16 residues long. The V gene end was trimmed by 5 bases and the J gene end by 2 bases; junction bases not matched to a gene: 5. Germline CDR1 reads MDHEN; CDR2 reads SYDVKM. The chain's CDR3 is CASSLMTGGNTGELFF. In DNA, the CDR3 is TGTGCCAGCAGTCTCATGACAGGGGGCAACACCGGGGAGCTGTTTTTT.

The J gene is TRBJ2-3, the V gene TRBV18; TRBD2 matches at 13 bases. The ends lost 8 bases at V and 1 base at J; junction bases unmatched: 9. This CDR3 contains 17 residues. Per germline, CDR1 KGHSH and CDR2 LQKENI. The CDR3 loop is CASLSGLAGLGTDTQYF. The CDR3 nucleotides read TGTGCCAGCCTTTCGGGACTAGCGGGACTGGGCACAGATACGCAGTATTTT.

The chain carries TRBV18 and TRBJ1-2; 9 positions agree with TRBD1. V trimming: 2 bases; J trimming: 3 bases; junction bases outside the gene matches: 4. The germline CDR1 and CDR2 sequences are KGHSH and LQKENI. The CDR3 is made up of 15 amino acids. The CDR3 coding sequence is TGTGCCAGCTCACCAGTACAGGGGGCGGACTATGGCTACACCTTC. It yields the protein CASSPVQGADYGYTF.

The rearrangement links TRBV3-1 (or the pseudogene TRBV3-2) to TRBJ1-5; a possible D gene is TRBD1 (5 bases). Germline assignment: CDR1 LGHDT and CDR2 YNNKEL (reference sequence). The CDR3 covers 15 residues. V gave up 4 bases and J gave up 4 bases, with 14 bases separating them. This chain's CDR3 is CASSLSDGGNQPQHF. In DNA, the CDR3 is TGTGCCAGCAGCCTGAGTGATGGGGGGAATCAGCCCCAGCATTTT.

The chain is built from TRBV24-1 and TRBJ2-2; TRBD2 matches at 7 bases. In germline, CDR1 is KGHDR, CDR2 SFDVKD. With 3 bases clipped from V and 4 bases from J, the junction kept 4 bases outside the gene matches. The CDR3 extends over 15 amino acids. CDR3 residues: CATSDPGTTTGELFF. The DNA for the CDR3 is TGTGCCACCAGTGATCCCGGGACTACCACCGGGGAGCTGTTTTTT.

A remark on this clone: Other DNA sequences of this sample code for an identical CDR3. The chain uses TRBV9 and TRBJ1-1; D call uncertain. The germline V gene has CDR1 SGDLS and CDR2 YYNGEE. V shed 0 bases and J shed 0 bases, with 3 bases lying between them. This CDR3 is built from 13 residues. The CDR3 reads CASSVVLNTEAFF. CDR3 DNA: TGTGCCAGCAGCGTAGTGTTGAACACTGAAGCTTTCTTT.

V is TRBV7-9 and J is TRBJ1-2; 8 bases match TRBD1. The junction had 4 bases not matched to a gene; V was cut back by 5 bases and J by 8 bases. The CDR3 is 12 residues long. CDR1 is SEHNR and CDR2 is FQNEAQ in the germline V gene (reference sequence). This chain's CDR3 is CASSADRGGYTF. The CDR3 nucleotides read TGTGCCAGCAGCGCAGACAGGGGCGGCTACACCTTC.

The DNA of the CDR3 is TGTGCCATCAGTGACCTCTCCCTAGGGGGCGGGACCCAGTACTTC. This gives the protein CAISDLSLGGGTQYF. The chain couples TRBV10-3 to TRBJ2-5, with TRBD1 matching 7 bases. Germline loops: CDR1 ENHRY, CDR2 SYGVKD. The J segment lost 7 bases and the V segment lost 3 bases, leaving 11 bases of the junction unmatched. CDR3 length equals 15 residues.

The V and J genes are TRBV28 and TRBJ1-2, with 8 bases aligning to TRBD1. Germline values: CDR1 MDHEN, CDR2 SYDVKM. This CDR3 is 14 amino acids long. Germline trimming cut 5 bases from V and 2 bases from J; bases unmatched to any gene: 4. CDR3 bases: TGTGCCAGCAGTACGGGACAGGACAACTATGGCTACACCTTC. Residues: CASSTGQDNYGYTF.